This TCR beta chain was recorded in a study of blood T cell repertoires in COVID-19. Across the whole study: Sites in the United States, Italy and Spain provided acute and convalescent COVID-19 samples. Sample material is recorded as cDNA or gDNA derived from T cells, B-cell-depleted T cells, or PBMCs.

Per the authors' pipeline: Researchers report that nucleated cell counts were estimated from reference gene primer amplification. Profiling relied on immunoSEQ multiplex PCR, and the TCRdb table lists in-frame clones only, not all of them. That table supplies the V and J calls and clone size; D and trimming were determined from the DNA. The table lists 20,000 to 25,000 clones, around 69% of them singletons. Germline values: CDR1 LNHNV, CDR2 YYDKDF (reference sequence). This CDR3 has 15 residues. Trimming took 3 bases from V and 6 from J; bases not matched to a gene: 7. This chain uses TRBV15 with TRBJ1-3; 8 nucleotides line up with TRBD1. The clonotype comes from a human donor in a cohort sampled during active or convalescent COVID-19. The sequenced material came from peripheral blood. CDR3 loop: CATSRDRAGLNTIYF. For the CDR3, the DNA is TGTGCCACCAGCAGGGACAGGGCGGGTCTAAACACCATATATTTT.